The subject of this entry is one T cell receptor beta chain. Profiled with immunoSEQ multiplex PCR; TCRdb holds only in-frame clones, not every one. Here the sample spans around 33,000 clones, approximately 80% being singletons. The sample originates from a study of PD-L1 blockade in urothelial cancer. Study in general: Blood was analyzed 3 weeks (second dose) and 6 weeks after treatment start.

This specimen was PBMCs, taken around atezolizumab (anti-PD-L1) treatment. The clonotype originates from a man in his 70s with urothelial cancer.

In DNA form, the CDR3 reads TGTGCCAGCAGCCCCCGATCTACCGGGACAGTCCCGATTCGTGAGCAGTTCTTC. Amino acids: CASSPRSTGTVPIREQFF. The rearrangement links TRBV27 to TRBJ2-1; the match to TRBD1 covers 7 bases. Germline V lookup: CDR1 MNHEY, CDR2 SMNVEV (reference sequence). The V gene end was trimmed by 6 bases and the J gene end by 9 bases; junction bases not matched to a gene: 23. The CDR3 sequence is 18 residues long.